This T cell receptor (beta chain) was sequenced for a study of blood T cell repertoires in COVID-19. Authors' processing steps: Reference gene primer amplification gave nucleated cell count estimates. Sequenced by immunoSEQ multiplex PCR; TCRdb stores in-frame clones only, minus some. That table gives V, J and clone size, and the DNA gave D and trimming. Of 150,000 to 200,000 clones listed, around 83% are singletons. The CDR3 runs to 16 residues. The trim removed 4 bases at V and 5 bases at J, leaving 10 bases unmatched. Germline CDR1 and CDR2: MNHNY and SVGAGI (reference sequence). The TCR comes from a human donor in a cohort sampled during active COVID-19. The specimen sequenced was peripheral blood. The chain is built from TRBV6-6 and TRBJ1-5; 8 bases align to TRBD1. In DNA form, the CDR3 reads TGTGCCAGCAGTTTGCCCCAGGGGGCGGTTTATCAGCCCCAGCATTTT. Amino acids: CASSLPQGAVYQPQHF.